This entry is about one T cell receptor (beta chain). The antigen is unknown. The sample originates from a study of T cell repertoires in cytomegalovirus infection. The V and J ends lost 3 bases and 0 bases respectively, with 9 bases between them. The CDR3 runs 15 residues. TCRdb analysed the reads with MiXCR anew, one entry per CDR3 protein. Of under 150,000 distinct CDR3 sequences detected, 30% to 35% appear once; the ten largest clones hold more than 35%. The input for sequencing was CD8+ T cells from cultured PBMCs, taken from culture after CMV antigen stimulation. The chain uses TRBV12-3 or TRBV12-4 and TRBJ1-5; no clear D gene. This clonotype was obtained from a human donor in good health (CMV status not recorded). Some clones in this sample may be carry-over from other donors' samples. The CDR3 sequence is CASSFAGPSNQPQHF. The CDR3 bases are TGTGCCAGCAGTTTCGCAGGACCTAGCAATCAGCCCCAGCATTTT.